Sequencing of this T cell receptor beta chain was carried out in a study of early T cells in non-severe SARS-CoV-2 infection. The CDR3 consists of 14 residues. V lost 4 bases and J 5 bases, leaving 15 bases between the germline ends. Germline assignment: CDR1 SGHRS and CDR2 YFSETQ. This clonotype was observed at least ten times. TCRdb recomputed calls from the 5' RACE reads with MiXCR, one row per CDR3 protein. In the table there are 48,000 or so distinct CDR3 sequences, roughly 6.1% of which are singletons. Sequencing was performed on whole blood, taken at baseline. The TCR comes from an adult who was a healthcare worker with PCR-confirmed SARS-CoV-2 infection or an uninfected control (not recorded which). The chain joins TRBV5-1 to TRBJ1-1, with a tentative D call TRBD1 (5 bases). The CDR3 DNA reads as TGCGCCAGCAGCCGACAAGAGGGGCTTACTGAAGCTTTCTTT. Translation gives CASSRQEGLTEAFF.